What follows is one T cell receptor (beta chain) and its context. This sample stems from a study of T cell changes during pregnancy in multiple sclerosis. Germline V gene lookup returns CDR1 SGDLS and CDR2 YYNGEE. CDR3 length: 15 amino acids. Between the trimmed V and J ends, which lost 0 bases and 1 base, there was a span of 11 bases. Clones were sequenced by immunoSEQ multiplex PCR, and TCRdb holds only the in-frame ones, with some missing. The sample has roughly 39,000 clones, about 91% seen once. The sequence came from a female donor with multiple sclerosis, enrolled in a pregnancy study. The sequencing used CD4+ T cells from peripheral blood mononuclear cells, collected before pregnancy. The V gene is TRBV9, the J gene TRBJ2-7; D possibly corresponds to TRBD2 (5 bases). The CDR3 DNA sequence: TGTGCCAGCAGCGTAGGAATCGAGGGTTCCTACGAGCAGTACTTC. Amino acid sequence: CASSVGIEGSYEQYF.